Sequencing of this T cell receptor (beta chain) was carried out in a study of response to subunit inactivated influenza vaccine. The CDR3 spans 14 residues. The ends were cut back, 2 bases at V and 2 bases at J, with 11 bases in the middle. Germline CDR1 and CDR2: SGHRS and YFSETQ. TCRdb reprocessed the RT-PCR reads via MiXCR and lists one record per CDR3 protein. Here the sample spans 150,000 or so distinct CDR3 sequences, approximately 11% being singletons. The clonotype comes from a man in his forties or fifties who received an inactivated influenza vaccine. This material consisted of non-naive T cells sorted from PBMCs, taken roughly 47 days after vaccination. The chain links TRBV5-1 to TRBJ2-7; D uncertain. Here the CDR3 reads CASSLAIGAYEQYF. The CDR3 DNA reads TGCGCCAGCAGCTTAGCGATTGGGGCCTACGAGCAGTACTTC.